The source of this TCR beta chain is a study of T cell repertoires in cytomegalovirus infection (dated by TCRdb to between 2017 and 2020). A note on the overall study: The peptide stimulations were aimed at well-studied HLA-B-restricted epitopes as well as recently identified HLA-C-restricted CMV epitopes, whose presentation resists viral immunomodulation. Donor HLA type was relevant to the analysis, because carriage of CMV infection together with the matching HLA type was indicated by public TCR beta signatures. Overall study results and their limits: The ex vivo response was dominated by HLA-C-restricted CMV-specific TCR beta clonotypes, which also provided the single most frequent clonotype in two of eight donors. In both this cohort and an independent roughly 330-donor cohort, the cumulative frequency of public TCR beta family members distinguished carriers of CMV infection plus the relevant HLA type.

With respect to this clonotype: Its antigen is unknown. No base-level quality is on record; no much larger clone is a single base apart.

Trimming accounts for 5 bases at V and 2 bases at J, while the number of junction bases matched to no gene is 18. Reading the germline V gene gives CDR1 SGHTA and CDR2 FQGTGA. Measured from the cysteine to the phenylalanine, the CDR3 is 18 residues long. Only CDR3 DNA is held: 54 bases, read in frame from base 1. Reading the label with the study, this specimen's treatment or condition is: in vitro stimulation with specific CMV peptide epitopes to enrich CMV-specific T cells. The reads were generated on an Illumina HiSeq 1500. TCRdb passed the public sequencing reads through fastp at Q25 and MiXCR, retaining productive beta sequences. Records with the same CDR3 protein are collapsed into one entry carrying the most frequent genes and DNA. A total of about 83,000 distinct CDR3 sequences appear in this sample, more than 40% of them only once. In total, the top ten clones hold roughly 93% of the sample.

Source: CD8+ T cells from cultured PBMCs, taken from culture after CMV antigen stimulation. This receptor was obtained from a human donor in good health (CMV status not recorded). Some clones in this sample may be carry-over from other donors' samples. This sequence uses TRBV7-3 and TRBJ2-7; TRBD2 lines up with 7 middle nucleotides. The nucleotide sequence reads as follows: TGTGCCAGCAGCCGAACCGATAGCGGGCTACCTATTCCCTACGAGCAGTACTTC. It encodes CASSRTDSGLPIPYEQYF.